These T cell receptor beta chains were read from a single sample in a study of long-term antiretroviral therapy in people with HIV. TCRdb's table, derived via immunoSEQ multiplex PCR, lists solely in-frame clones and lacks some. The sample holds about 22,000 clones, around 77% seen once. The sample consisted of unsorted PBMCs, taken 1.7 to 1.8 years before starting antiretroviral therapy. These receptors were collected from a woman aged 40 to 49 with HIV. Each CDR3 is given with its conserved first and last residue. A D gene is named only where the DNA matches it firmly. A clone size is listed for some rows: how often the clone was seen (once, few, many), or a class if it is expanded.

CDR3 length: 13
D gene: NA
V gene: TRBV18
clone size: NA
J gene: TRBJ1-1
CDR3 protein: CASSPMGNTEAFF
CDR3 DNA: TGTGCCAGCTCACCAATGGGGAACACTGAAGCTTTCTTT

CDR3 length: 12
D gene: NA
V gene: TRBV6-5
clone size: NA
J gene: TRBJ2-1
CDR3 protein: CASSYRSTEQFF
CDR3 DNA: TGTGCCAGCAGTTACCGGTCGACAGAGCAGTTCTTC

CDR3 length: 15
D gene: TRBD1
V gene: TRBV30
clone size: NA
J gene: TRBJ1-6
CDR3 protein: CAWSEKGTGSSPLHF
CDR3 DNA: TGTGCCTGGAGTGAAAAAGGGACAGGGAGTTCACCCCTCCACTTT

CDR3 length: 17
D gene: TRBD2
V gene: TRBV4-1
clone size: few
J gene: TRBJ2-3
CDR3 protein: CASSQRGLAGNTDTQYF
CDR3 DNA: TGCGCCAGCAGCCAGCGTGGACTAGCGGGAAACACAGATACGCAGTATTTT

CDR3 length: 15
D gene: NA
V gene: TRBV4-1
clone size: NA
J gene: TRBJ1-2
CDR3 protein: CASSQDRQAGYGYTF
CDR3 DNA: TGCGCCAGCAGCCAAGATCGGCAGGCTGGGTATGGCTACACCTTC

CDR3 length: 14
D gene: NA
V gene: TRBV6-1
clone size: NA
J gene: TRBJ1-1
CDR3 protein: CASRDANRVTEAFF
CDR3 DNA: TGTGCCAGCCGGGACGCAAACAGGGTAACTGAAGCTTTCTTT

CDR3 length: 17
D gene: TRBD2
V gene: TRBV19
clone size: NA
J gene: TRBJ2-3
CDR3 protein: CASSIRLAGGPADTQYF
CDR3 DNA: TGTGCCAGTAGTATTCGGCTAGCGGGGGGGCCGGCAGATACGCAGTATTTT

CDR3 length: 13
D gene: TRBD1
V gene: TRBV5-6
clone size: NA
J gene: TRBJ2-7
CDR3 protein: CASTAYRGYEQYF
CDR3 DNA: TGTGCCAGCACCGCTTACAGGGGCTACGAGCAGTACTTC

CDR3 length: 15
D gene: NA
V gene: TRBV6-5
clone size: NA
J gene: TRBJ1-1
CDR3 protein: CASSYSGRQNTEAFF
CDR3 DNA: TGTGCCAGCAGTTACTCTGGTAGACAGAACACTGAAGCTTTCTTT

CDR3 length: 14
D gene: NA
V gene: TRBV9
clone size: NA
J gene: TRBJ1-1
CDR3 protein: CASSVEYRDTEAFF
CDR3 DNA: TGTGCCAGCAGCGTAGAATATAGGGACACTGAAGCTTTCTTT

CDR3 length: 15
D gene: NA
V gene: TRBV6-6
clone size: NA
J gene: TRBJ1-1
CDR3 protein: CASSYSSSPNTEAFF
CDR3 DNA: TGTGCCAGCAGTTACTCGAGCAGCCCGAACACTGAAGCTTTCTTT

CDR3 length: 12
D gene: TRBD1
V gene: TRBV19
clone size: few
J gene: TRBJ1-2
CDR3 protein: CASSMDRDGYTF
CDR3 DNA: TGTGCCAGTAGTATGGACAGGGATGGCTACACCTTC

CDR3 length: 12
D gene: NA
V gene: TRBV6-6
clone size: large
J gene: TRBJ1-2
CDR3 protein: CASREGIDGYTF
CDR3 DNA: TGTGCCAGCCGAGAGGGAATTGATGGCTACACCTTC

CDR3 length: 15
D gene: NA
V gene: TRBV5-4
clone size: NA
J gene: TRBJ2-7
CDR3 protein: CASSVDRGNSYEQYF
CDR3 DNA: TGTGCCAGCAGCGTAGACAGAGGGAACTCCTACGAGCAGTACTTC

CDR3 length: 14
D gene: NA
V gene: TRBV29-1
clone size: NA
J gene: TRBJ1-1
CDR3 protein: CSGWGGLLNTEAFF
CDR3 DNA: TGCAGCGGATGGGGGGGGCTGTTGAACACTGAAGCTTTCTTT

CDR3 length: 17
D gene: TRBD1
V gene: TRBV30
clone size: NA
J gene: TRBJ1-1
CDR3 protein: CACQTRDRGFWNTEAFF
CDR3 DNA: TGTGCCTGCCAAACCCGGGACAGGGGATTTTGGAACACTGAAGCTTTCTTT

CDR3 length: 12
D gene: NA
V gene: TRBV6-5
clone size: NA
J gene: TRBJ2-3
CDR3 protein: CASSPITDTQYF
CDR3 DNA: TGTGCCAGCAGTCCCATCACAGATACGCAGTATTTT

CDR3 length: 11
D gene: NA
V gene: TRBV27
clone size: NA
J gene: TRBJ2-7
CDR3 protein: CASSFGGEQYF
CDR3 DNA: TGTGCCAGCAGTTTTGGGGGGGAGCAGTACTTC

CDR3 length: 17
D gene: TRBD1
V gene: TRBV15
clone size: NA
J gene: TRBJ1-4
CDR3 protein: CATSRIHRTGGNEKLFF
CDR3 DNA: TGTGCCACCAGCAGGATACATAGGACAGGGGGTAATGAAAAACTGTTTTTT

CDR3 length: 13
D gene: NA
V gene: TRBV19
clone size: NA
J gene: TRBJ2-7
CDR3 protein: CASSYRNSYEQYF
CDR3 DNA: TGTGCCAGTAGTTACAGAAACTCCTACGAGCAGTACTTC

CDR3 length: 15
D gene: TRBD1
V gene: TRBV6-6
clone size: NA
J gene: TRBJ2-5
CDR3 protein: CASSGGQGAWETQYF
CDR3 DNA: TGTGCCAGCAGTGGTGGACAGGGGGCATGGGAGACCCAGTACTTC

CDR3 length: 12
D gene: NA
V gene: TRBV30
clone size: NA
J gene: TRBJ2-3
CDR3 protein: CAWNAPPDTQYF
CDR3 DNA: TGTGCCTGGAATGCTCCCCCAGATACGCAGTATTTT

CDR3 length: 17
D gene: NA
V gene: TRBV4-2
clone size: NA
J gene: TRBJ1-6
CDR3 protein: CASSQSQGSSYNSPLHF
CDR3 DNA: TGTGCCAGCAGCCAGTCGCAGGGAAGCTCCTATAATTCACCCCTCCACTTT

CDR3 length: 15
D gene: NA
V gene: TRBV6-1
clone size: NA
J gene: TRBJ1-1
CDR3 protein: CASSSKRTGQRGAFF
CDR3 DNA: TGTGCCAGCAGTTCGAAACGGACGGGTCAAAGGGGAGCTTTCTTT

CDR3 length: 16
D gene: NA
V gene: TRBV7-8
clone size: NA
J gene: TRBJ2-3
CDR3 protein: CASSLGAGSGPDTQYF
CDR3 DNA: TGTGCCAGCAGCTTAGGGGCGGGCTCTGGACCTGATACGCAGTATTTT

CDR3 length: 13
D gene: TRBD1
V gene: TRBV29-1
clone size: NA
J gene: TRBJ1-2
CDR3 protein: CSLQVDREDGYTF
CDR3 DNA: TGCAGCCTCCAGGTCGACAGGGAAGACGGCTACACCTTC

CDR3 length: 14
D gene: NA
V gene: TRBV5-1
clone size: few
J gene: TRBJ1-3
CDR3 protein: CASSEGDAGNTIYF
CDR3 DNA: TGCGCCAGCAGCGAGGGCGATGCCGGAAACACCATATATTTT

CDR3 length: 15
D gene: NA
V gene: TRBV5-4
clone size: NA
J gene: TRBJ2-1
CDR3 protein: CASSLAQASYNEQFF
CDR3 DNA: TGTGCCAGCAGCTTGGCACAAGCGAGCTACAATGAGCAGTTCTTC

CDR3 length: 16
D gene: TRBD2
V gene: TRBV4-1
clone size: NA
J gene: TRBJ2-7
CDR3 protein: CASSQGILAGEYEQYF
CDR3 DNA: TGCGCCAGCAGCCAAGGGATTTTAGCGGGAGAGTACGAGCAGTACTTC

CDR3 length: 12
D gene: NA
V gene: TRBV9
clone size: NA
J gene: TRBJ2-3
CDR3 protein: CASSGDTDTQYF
CDR3 DNA: TGTGCCAGCTCGGGAGACACAGATACGCAGTATTTT

CDR3 length: 15
D gene: TRBD1
V gene: TRBV19
clone size: NA
J gene: TRBJ2-7
CDR3 protein: CASRELGQGTYEQYF
CDR3 DNA: TGTGCCAGCCGCGAGTTGGGACAGGGTACCTACGAGCAGTACTTC

CDR3 length: 16
D gene: TRBD2
V gene: TRBV5-1
clone size: NA
J gene: TRBJ2-5
CDR3 protein: CASSINSGGPRETQYF
CDR3 DNA: TGCGCCAGCAGCATAAATAGCGGGGGGCCTCGTGAAACCCAGTACTTC

CDR3 length: 16
D gene: TRBD1
V gene: TRBV7-2
clone size: NA
J gene: TRBJ2-7
CDR3 protein: CASSLISWQGDYEQYF
CDR3 DNA: TGTGCCAGCAGCTTAATTAGTTGGCAGGGGGACTACGAGCAGTACTTC

CDR3 length: 15
D gene: NA
V gene: TRBV5-6
clone size: NA
J gene: TRBJ2-1
CDR3 protein: CASSLDSRSYNEQFF
CDR3 DNA: TGTGCCAGCAGCTTGGACTCCCGCTCCTACAATGAGCAGTTCTTC

CDR3 length: 13
D gene: NA
V gene: TRBV7-9
clone size: NA
J gene: TRBJ2-6
CDR3 protein: CASTEVGANVLTF
CDR3 DNA: TGTGCCAGCACCGAAGTAGGGGCCAACGTCCTGACTTTC